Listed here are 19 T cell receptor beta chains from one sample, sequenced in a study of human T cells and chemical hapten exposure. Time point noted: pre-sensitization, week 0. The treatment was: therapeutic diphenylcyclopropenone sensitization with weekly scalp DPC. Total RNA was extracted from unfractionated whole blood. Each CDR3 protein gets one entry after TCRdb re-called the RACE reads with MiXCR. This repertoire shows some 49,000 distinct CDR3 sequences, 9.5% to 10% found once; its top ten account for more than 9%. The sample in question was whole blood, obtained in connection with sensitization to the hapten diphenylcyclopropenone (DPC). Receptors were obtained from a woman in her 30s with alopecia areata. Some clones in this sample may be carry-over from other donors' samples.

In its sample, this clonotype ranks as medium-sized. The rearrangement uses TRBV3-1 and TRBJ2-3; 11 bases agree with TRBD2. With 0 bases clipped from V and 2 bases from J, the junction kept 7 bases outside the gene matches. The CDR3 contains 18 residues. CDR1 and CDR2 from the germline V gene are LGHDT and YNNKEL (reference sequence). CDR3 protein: CASSQDLSTSGVTDTQYF. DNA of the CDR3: TGTGCCAGCAGCCAAGATCTATCGACTAGCGGGGTCACAGATACGCAGTATTTT.

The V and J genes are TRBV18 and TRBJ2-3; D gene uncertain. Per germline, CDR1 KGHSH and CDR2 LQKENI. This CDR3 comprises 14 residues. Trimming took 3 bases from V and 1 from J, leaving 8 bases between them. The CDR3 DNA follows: TGTGCCAGCTCACCCGCTTCCCGCACAGATACGCAGTATTTT. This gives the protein CASSPASRTDTQYF.

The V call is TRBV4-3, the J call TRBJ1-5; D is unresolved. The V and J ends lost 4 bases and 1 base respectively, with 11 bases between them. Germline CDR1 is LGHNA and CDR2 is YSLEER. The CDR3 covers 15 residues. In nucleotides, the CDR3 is TGCGCCAGCAGCCCCAAGGTGGCCAGCAATCAGCCCCAGCATTTT. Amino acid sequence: CASSPKVASNQPQHF.

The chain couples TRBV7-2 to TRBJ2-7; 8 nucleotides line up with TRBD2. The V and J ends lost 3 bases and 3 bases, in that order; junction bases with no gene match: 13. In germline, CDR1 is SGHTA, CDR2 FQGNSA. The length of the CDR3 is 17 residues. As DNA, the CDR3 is TGTGCCAGCAGCTTTGGCGGGGGGACCACCGCGAGCTACGAGCAGTACTTC. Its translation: CASSFGGGTTASYEQYF.

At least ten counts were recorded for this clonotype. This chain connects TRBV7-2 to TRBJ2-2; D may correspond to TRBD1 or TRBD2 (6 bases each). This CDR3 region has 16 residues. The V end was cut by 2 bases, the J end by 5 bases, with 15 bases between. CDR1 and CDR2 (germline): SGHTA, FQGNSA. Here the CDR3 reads CASSLFGGQGTGELFF. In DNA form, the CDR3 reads TGTGCCAGCAGCTTATTTGGGGGGCAGGGAACCGGGGAGCTGTTTTTT.

CDR3 protein: CASSSSGTGRSPLHF. CDR3 in DNA: TGTGCCAGCAGCTCATCCGGGACAGGTCGTTCACCCCTCCACTTT. The chain employs TRBV7-2 and TRBJ1-6; TRBD1 matches 8 bases. Germline-derived CDR1 and CDR2 are SGHTA and FQGNSA. The CDR3 runs to 15 residues. V shed 4 bases, J shed 9 bases, and the junction held 8 bases outside the gene matches. Looking up the rest from reference TRBV7-2 and TRBJ1-6 gives the full variable domain: GAGVSQSPSNKVTEKGKDVELRCDPISGHTALYWYRQSLGQGLEFLIYFQGNSAPDKSGLPSDRFSAERTGGSVSTLTIQRTQQEDSAVYLCASSSSGTGRSPLHFGNGTRLTVT.

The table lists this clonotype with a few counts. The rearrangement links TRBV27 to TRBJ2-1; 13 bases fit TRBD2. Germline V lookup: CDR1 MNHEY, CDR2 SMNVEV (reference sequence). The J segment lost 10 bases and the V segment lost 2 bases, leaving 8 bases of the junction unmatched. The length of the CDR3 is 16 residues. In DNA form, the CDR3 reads TGTGCCAGCAGTTTAAGAGGGACTAGCGGGACAGGCGAGCAGTTCTTC. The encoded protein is CASSLRGTSGTGEQFF.

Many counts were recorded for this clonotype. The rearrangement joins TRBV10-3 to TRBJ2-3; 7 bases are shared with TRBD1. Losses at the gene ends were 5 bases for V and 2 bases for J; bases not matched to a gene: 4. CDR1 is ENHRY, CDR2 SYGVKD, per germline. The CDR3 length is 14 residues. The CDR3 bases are TGTGCCATCAGTACCGGGACAGACACAGATACGCAGTATTTT. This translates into CAISTGTDTDTQYF.

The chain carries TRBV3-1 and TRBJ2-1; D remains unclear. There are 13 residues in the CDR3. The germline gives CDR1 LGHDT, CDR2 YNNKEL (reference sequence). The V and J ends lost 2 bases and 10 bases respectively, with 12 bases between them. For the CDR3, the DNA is TGTGCCAGCAGCCAATCTGACGGCAGAGAGCAGTTCTTC. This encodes CASSQSDGREQFF.

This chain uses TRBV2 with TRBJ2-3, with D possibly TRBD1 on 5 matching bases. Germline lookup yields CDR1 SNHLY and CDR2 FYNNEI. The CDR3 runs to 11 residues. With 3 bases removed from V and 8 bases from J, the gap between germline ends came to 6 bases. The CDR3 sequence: CASSEDITQYF. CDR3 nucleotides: TGTGCCAGCAGTGAGGACATTACGCAGTATTTT. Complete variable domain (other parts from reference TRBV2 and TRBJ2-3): EPEVTQTPSHQVTQMGQEVILRCVPISNHLYFYWYRQILGQKVEFLVSFYNNEISEKSEIFDDQFSVERPDGSNFTLKIRSTKLEDSAMYFCASSEDITQYFGPGTRLTVL.

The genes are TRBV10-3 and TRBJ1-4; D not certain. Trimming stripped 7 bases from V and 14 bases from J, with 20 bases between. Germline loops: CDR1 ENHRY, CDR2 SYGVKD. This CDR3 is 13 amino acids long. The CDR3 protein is CAINREATGVLFF. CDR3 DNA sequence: TGTGCCATCAACCGAGAGGCGACTGGTGTGCTGTTTTTT.

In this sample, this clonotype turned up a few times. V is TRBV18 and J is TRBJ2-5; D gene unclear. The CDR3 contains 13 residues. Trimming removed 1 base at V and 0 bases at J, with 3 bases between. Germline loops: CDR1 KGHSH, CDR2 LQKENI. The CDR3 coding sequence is TGTGCCAGCTCACCACAGTACCAAGAGACCCAGTACTTC. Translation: CASSPQYQETQYF.

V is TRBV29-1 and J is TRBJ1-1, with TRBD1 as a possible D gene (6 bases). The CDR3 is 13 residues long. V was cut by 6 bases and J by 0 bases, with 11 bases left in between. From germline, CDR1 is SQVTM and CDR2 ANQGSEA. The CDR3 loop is CSVHRVLNTEAFF. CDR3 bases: TGCAGCGTGCACAGGGTTCTGAACACTGAAGCTTTCTTT.

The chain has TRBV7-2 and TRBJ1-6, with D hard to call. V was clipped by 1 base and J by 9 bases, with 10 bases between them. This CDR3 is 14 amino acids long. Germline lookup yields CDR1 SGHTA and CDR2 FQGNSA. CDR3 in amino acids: CASSLVGVGSPLHF. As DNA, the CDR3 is TGTGCCAGCAGCTTAGTTGGGGTTGGTTCACCCCTCCACTTT.

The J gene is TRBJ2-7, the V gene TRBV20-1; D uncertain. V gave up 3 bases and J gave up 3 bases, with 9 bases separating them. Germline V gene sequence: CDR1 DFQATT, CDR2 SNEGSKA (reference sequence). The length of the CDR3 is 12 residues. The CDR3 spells CSASRADYEQYF. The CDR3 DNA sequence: TGCAGTGCTAGTCGGGCAGACTACGAGCAGTACTTC.

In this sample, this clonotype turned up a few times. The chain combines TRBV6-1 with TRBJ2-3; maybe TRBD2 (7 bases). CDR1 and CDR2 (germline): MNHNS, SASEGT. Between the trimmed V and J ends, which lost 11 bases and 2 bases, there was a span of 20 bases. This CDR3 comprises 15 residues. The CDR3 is CAAASRRGLTDTQYF. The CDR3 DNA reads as TGTGCCGCTGCTTCTCGGCGGGGGCTCACAGATACGCAGTATTTT.

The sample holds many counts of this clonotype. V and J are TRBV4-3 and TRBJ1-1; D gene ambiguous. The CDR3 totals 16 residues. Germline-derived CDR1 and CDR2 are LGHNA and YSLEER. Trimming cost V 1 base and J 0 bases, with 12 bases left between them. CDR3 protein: CASSQAFQFMNTEAFF. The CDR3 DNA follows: TGCGCCAGCAGCCAAGCCTTCCAGTTCATGAACACTGAAGCTTTCTTT.

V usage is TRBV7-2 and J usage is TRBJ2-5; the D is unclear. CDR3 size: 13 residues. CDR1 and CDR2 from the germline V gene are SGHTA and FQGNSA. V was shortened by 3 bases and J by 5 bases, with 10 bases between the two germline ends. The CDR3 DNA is TGTGCCAGCAGCTTCCTGGTGGATGAGACCCAGTACTTC. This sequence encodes CASSFLVDETQYF.

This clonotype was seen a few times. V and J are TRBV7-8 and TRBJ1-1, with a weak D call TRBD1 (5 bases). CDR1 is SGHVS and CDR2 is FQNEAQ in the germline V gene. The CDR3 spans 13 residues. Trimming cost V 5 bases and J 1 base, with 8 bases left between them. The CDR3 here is CASSPTENTEAFF. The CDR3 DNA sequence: TGTGCCAGCAGCCCGACAGAGAACACTGAAGCTTTCTTT.